The next 26 T cell receptor beta chains were all read from a single sample in a study of T-cell memory formation after mild COVID-19. In TCRdb, the 5' RACE reads were re-called with MiXCR into one record per CDR3 protein. This table has approximately 250,000 distinct CDR3 sequences, about a sixth appearing once. Sequenced material: PBMCs or a T cell subset sorted from them (not recorded which). The receptors originated from a man in his late teens or twenties who had mild COVID-19 (a few samples of this study predate the infection). Cell type and time point are not known.

V gene TRBV7-9 combines with J gene TRBJ1-4; no definite D call. Germline V gene lookup returns CDR1 SEHNR and CDR2 FQNEAQ (reference sequence). V lost 4 bases, J lost 2 bases, and 8 bases lay in between. The CDR3 runs 14 residues. The CDR3 nucleotides read TGTGCCAGCAGCTCACAGAGGACTAATGAAAAACTGTTTTTT. It codes for CASSSQRTNEKLFF.

The chain carries TRBV7-3 and TRBJ2-3, with a weak D call TRBD1 (6 bases). V was cut by 5 bases and J by 3 bases, with 15 bases left in between. The CDR3 extends over 15 amino acids. CDR1 and CDR2 from the germline V gene are SGHTA and FQGTGA. CDR3 sequence: CASSPVGGGTDTQYF. The DNA for the CDR3 is TGTGCCAGCAGCCCGGTTGGGGGCGGAACAGATACGCAGTATTTT.

This chain links TRBV20-1 with TRBJ2-1; the D gene is possibly TRBD2 (6 bases). The V and J ends lost 7 bases and 4 bases respectively, with 17 bases between them. The CDR3 loop spans 14 amino acids. CDR1 is DFQATT and CDR2 is SNEGSKA in the germline V gene (reference sequence). The CDR3 sequence: CSVLGSGGYNEQFF. The DNA of the CDR3 is TGCAGTGTCCTTGGTAGCGGCGGTTACAATGAGCAGTTCTTC.

This sequence joins TRBV27 and TRBJ2-1, with 7 bases aligning to TRBD1. Germline V gene lookup returns CDR1 MNHEY and CDR2 SMNVEV (reference sequence). The CDR3 is 16 amino acids. Unmatched junction bases numbered 9, after V lost 3 bases and J lost 4 bases. The CDR3 region is CASSLVIGTAYNEQFF. The CDR3 nucleotides are TGTGCCAGCAGTTTGGTGATCGGGACAGCTTACAATGAGCAGTTCTTC.

This clonotype was seen more than once but under ten times. The chain uses TRBV12-3 or TRBV12-4 and TRBJ2-7, with D hard to call. This CDR3 comprises 13 residues. V was pared by 3 bases and J by 7 bases, with 13 bases between. CDR3 nucleotide sequence: TGTGCCAGCAGTTTGGGAAGGTTGGGAGAGCAGTACTTC. Its translation: CASSLGRLGEQYF.

This clonotype appeared a few times. The CDR3: CAIRETEDLNTEAFF. DNA for the CDR3: TGTGCCATCAGGGAGACCGAAGACCTGAACACTGAAGCTTTCTTT. J is TRBJ1-1 and V is TRBV10-3, with D unclear. V lost 6 bases, J lost 0 bases, and 14 bases lay in between. The CDR3 is made up of 15 amino acids. Germline V gives CDR1 ENHRY, CDR2 SYGVKD.

This chain connects TRBV29-1 to TRBJ1-4; no definite D call. The CDR3 runs to 12 residues. Germline-derived CDR1 and CDR2 are SQVTM and ANQGSEA. The ends were cut back, 4 bases at V and 8 bases at J, with 11 bases in the middle. This chain's CDR3 is CSVATSEEKLFF. In DNA, the CDR3 is TGCAGCGTTGCGACCTCGGAGGAAAAACTGTTTTTT.

A few counts support this clonotype. The chain is built from TRBV6-5 and TRBJ2-3; D not certain. V lost 2 bases to trimming and J lost 1 base, with 10 bases between them. The CDR3 covers 15 residues. Germline CDR1 MNHEY, CDR2 SVGAGI. In DNA, the CDR3 is TGTGCCAGCAGTTACAGGGAACTCGGCACAGATACGCAGTATTTT. Its protein product is CASSYRELGTDTQYF.

This chain connects TRBV9 to TRBJ1-3; the D gene is possibly TRBD1 (6 bases). CDR1 and CDR2 from the germline V gene are SGDLS and YYNGEE. This CDR3 spans 13 amino acids. The V end was cut by 4 bases, the J end by 3 bases, with 8 bases between. This CDR3 is CASSWTVGNTIYF. CDR3 coding DNA: TGTGCCAGCAGCTGGACAGTTGGAAACACCATATATTTT.

The chain carries TRBV4-3 and TRBJ2-1; 8 bases are a match to TRBD1. With V trimmed by 1 base and J by 5 bases, 7 bases remained unmatched. CDR1 is LGHNA and CDR2 is YSLEER in the germline V gene. CDR3 length: 16 amino acids. CDR3 nucleotide sequence: TGCGCCAGCAGCCAAGTCGGTACAGGGGGACACAATGAGCAGTTCTTC. It translates to CASSQVGTGGHNEQFF.

The V call is TRBV12-3 or TRBV12-4, the J call TRBJ2-6, with TRBD2 matching 8 bases. This CDR3 is built from 17 residues. V trimming: 7 bases; J trimming: 0 bases; junction bases outside the gene matches: 8. In nucleotides, the CDR3 is TGTGCCAGCACCTTCGGCGGGGGGCGCTCTGGGGCCAACGTCCTGACTTTC. Protein sequence: CASTFGGGRSGANVLTF.

This clonotype has more than one count but fewer than ten. The chain uses TRBV15 and TRBJ1-1; D not resolved. The V end lost 0 bases, the J end lost 3 bases, and 26 bases lay between the germline ends. The germline V gene has CDR1 LNHNV and CDR2 YYDKDF (reference sequence). The CDR3 has 20 residues. CDR3 protein: CATSREGLLFSIYRDTEAFF. The CDR3 coding sequence is TGTGCCACCAGCAGAGAAGGCCTCCTCTTCTCAATTTACCGCGACACTGAAGCTTTCTTT.

This clonotype was found many times. The V and J genes are TRBV14 and TRBJ2-7; the D gene is possibly TRBD2 (6 bases). This CDR3 comprises 15 residues. Germline V gene lookup returns CDR1 SGHDN and CDR2 FVKESK. V was clipped by 9 bases and J by 0 bases, with 18 bases between them. CDR3 region: CASSAGFGSSYEQYF. The CDR3 DNA reads TGTGCCAGTAGCGCGGGTTTCGGGAGCTCCTACGAGCAGTACTTC.

The V gene is TRBV12-3 or TRBV12-4, the J gene TRBJ1-1, with D tentatively TRBD1 (6 bases). Deletions cut 5 bases from V and 8 bases from J, with 12 bases between. CDR3 length: 12 amino acids. The CDR3 sequence: CASSPDSSEAFF. The CDR3 bases are TGTGCCAGCAGTCCGGACAGCTCAGAAGCTTTCTTT.

This sequence joins TRBV9 and TRBJ2-7; D may be TRBD1 or TRBD2 (5 bases each). Trimming left V 2 bases short and J 7 bases short, with 13 bases between. This CDR3 region has 13 residues. Per germline, CDR1 SGDLS and CDR2 YYNGEE. The CDR3 here is CASSVPGRGEQYF. The CDR3 DNA is TGTGCCAGCAGCGTTCCAGGGAGAGGTGAGCAGTACTTC.

Regarding this clonotype: It is likely a read error, because the conserved phenylalanine at the end of the CDR3 is missing. The V and J genes are TRBV7-9 and TRBJ1-6; D remains unclear. The CDR3 has 14 residues. Trimming pared 5 bases from V and 0 bases from J, leaving 5 bases between. CDR1 is SEHNR and CDR2 is FQNEAQ in the germline V gene (reference sequence). In nucleotides, the CDR3 is TGTGCCAGCAGCGCCGGCTCCTATAATTCACCCCTCCACCTT. It specifies CASSAGSYNSPLHL.

This clonotype was picked up a small number of times. The genes are TRBV3-1 and TRBJ2-7, with 11 bases identical to TRBD1. CDR1 is LGHDT and CDR2 is YNNKEL in the germline V gene (reference sequence). There are 15 residues in the CDR3. Trimming took 5 bases from V and 4 from J; bases not matched to a gene: 7. Here the CDR3 reads CASSFPGQGVYEQYF. As DNA, the CDR3 is TGTGCCAGCAGCTTTCCGGGACAGGGGGTATACGAGCAGTACTTC.

In its sample, this clonotype was seen a few times. V is TRBV5-1 and J is TRBJ1-2, with D perhaps TRBD1 (6 bases). This CDR3 spans 15 amino acids. Trimming removed 4 bases at V and 5 bases at J, with 18 bases between. The germline V gene encodes CDR1 SGHRS and CDR2 YFSETQ. The CDR3 loop reads CASSDQQGFRYGYTF. The CDR3 coding sequence is TGCGCCAGCAGCGATCAACAGGGTTTCCGATATGGCTACACCTTC.

This clonotype was seen more than once but under ten times. This chain links TRBV20-1 with TRBJ1-2; 7 bases align to TRBD1. V lost 5 bases, J lost 4 bases, and 7 bases stayed unmatched. The CDR3 has 13 amino acids. CDR1 DFQATT and CDR2 SNEGSKA come from the germline V gene (reference sequence). This CDR3 is CSAPDRTTYGYTF. CDR3 coding DNA: TGCAGTGCTCCGGACAGGACCACCTATGGCTACACCTTC.

The J gene is TRBJ1-1, the V gene TRBV3-1; D call uncertain. The CDR3 extends over 15 amino acids. The germline gives CDR1 LGHDT, CDR2 YNNKEL (reference sequence). The germline V and J ends were trimmed by 5 bases and 1 base, with 14 bases remaining between them. The CDR3 is CASSKVNTKNTEAFF. The CDR3 DNA sequence: TGTGCCAGCAGCAAGGTAAACACGAAGAACACTGAAGCTTTCTTT.

Only a few counts were recorded for this clonotype. The CDR3 nucleotides read TGTGCCAGCAGTGAATCTCTAGGAGCTTTCTTT. It encodes CASSESLGAFF. This chain connects TRBV2 to TRBJ1-1; D remains ambiguous. The CDR3 covers 11 residues. V lost 2 bases and J 10 bases, leaving 8 bases between the germline ends. Germline V lookup: CDR1 SNHLY, CDR2 FYNNEI.

The chain combines TRBV29-1 with TRBJ2-1; 9 bases match TRBD2. Germline V gives CDR1 SQVTM, CDR2 ANQGSEA. V lost 4 bases to trimming and J lost 7 bases; unmatched junction nucleotides: 8. CDR3 length equals 14 residues. The CDR3 sequence is CSVVGGGARNEQFF. CDR3 DNA: TGCAGCGTTGTCGGCGGGGGGGCCAGGAATGAGCAGTTCTTC.

This clonotype was seen at least ten times. The chain recombines TRBV4-1 with TRBJ2-5; D call uncertain. CDR3 length: 14 residues. V was trimmed by 4 bases and J by 2 bases, leaving 11 bases between them. Per germline, CDR1 MGHRA and CDR2 YSYEKL. The CDR3 here is CASSPLTGQETQYF. The CDR3 DNA reads as TGCGCCAGCAGCCCCTTGACCGGGCAAGAGACCCAGTACTTC.

This clonotype turned up a few times. The CDR3 loop is CASSFGSDTEAFF. CDR3 bases: TGTGCCAGCAGCTTTGGTTCGGACACTGAAGCTTTCTTT. V usage is TRBV5-5 and J usage is TRBJ1-1; D gene unclear. There are 13 residues in the CDR3. V lost 2 bases and J lost 3, with 8 bases in between. Germline CDR1 and CDR2: SGHKS and YYEKEE (reference sequence).

The chain carries TRBV30 and TRBJ2-1, with D hard to call. The CDR3 runs to 11 residues. CDR1 is GTSNPN and CDR2 is SVGIG in the germline V gene (reference sequence). V lost 1 base and J 8 bases, leaving 6 bases between the germline ends. DNA for the CDR3: TGTGCCTGGAGTGAAATCGATGAGCAGTTCTTC. Protein: CAWSEIDEQFF.

Only a few counts were recorded for this clonotype. J is TRBJ2-7 and V is TRBV5-8; possibly TRBD1 for D (6 bases). V shed 0 bases and J shed 4 bases, with 14 bases lying between them. The CDR3 is made up of 15 amino acids. Germline V lookup: CDR1 SGHTS, CDR2 YDEGEE. Here the CDR3 reads CASSLDFPGVYEQYV. The CDR3 DNA reads TGTGCCAGCAGCTTGGACTTCCCAGGGGTATACGAGCAGTACGTC.